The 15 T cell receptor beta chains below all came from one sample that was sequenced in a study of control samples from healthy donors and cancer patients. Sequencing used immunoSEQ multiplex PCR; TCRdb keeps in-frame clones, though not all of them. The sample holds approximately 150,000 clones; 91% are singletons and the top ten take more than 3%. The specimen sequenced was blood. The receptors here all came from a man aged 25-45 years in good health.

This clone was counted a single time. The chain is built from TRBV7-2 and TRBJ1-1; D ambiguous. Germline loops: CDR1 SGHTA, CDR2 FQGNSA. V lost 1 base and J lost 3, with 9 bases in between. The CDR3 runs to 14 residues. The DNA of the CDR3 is TGTGCCAGCAGCTTAGAGGACGGTCACACTGAAGCTTTCTTT. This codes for CASSLEDGHTEAFF.

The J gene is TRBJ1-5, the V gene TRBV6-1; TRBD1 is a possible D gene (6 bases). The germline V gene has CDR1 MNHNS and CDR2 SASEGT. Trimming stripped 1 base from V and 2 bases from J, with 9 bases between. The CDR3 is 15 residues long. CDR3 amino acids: CASSEVRTGNQPQHF. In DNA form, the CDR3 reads TGTGCCAGCAGTGAAGTTCGGACAGGCAATCAGCCCCAGCATTTT.

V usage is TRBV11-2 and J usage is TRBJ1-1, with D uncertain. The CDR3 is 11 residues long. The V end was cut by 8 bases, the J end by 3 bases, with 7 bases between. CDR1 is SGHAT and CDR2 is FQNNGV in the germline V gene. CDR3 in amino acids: CASAEDTEAFF. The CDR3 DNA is TGTGCCAGCGCGGAGGACACTGAAGCTTTCTTT.

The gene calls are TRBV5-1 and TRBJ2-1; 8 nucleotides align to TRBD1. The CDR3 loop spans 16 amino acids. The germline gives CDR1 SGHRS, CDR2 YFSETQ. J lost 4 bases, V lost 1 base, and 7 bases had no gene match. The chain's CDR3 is CASSLQGRGPYNEQFF. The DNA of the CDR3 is TGCGCCAGCAGCTTGCAGGGCAGGGGGCCATACAATGAGCAGTTCTTC.

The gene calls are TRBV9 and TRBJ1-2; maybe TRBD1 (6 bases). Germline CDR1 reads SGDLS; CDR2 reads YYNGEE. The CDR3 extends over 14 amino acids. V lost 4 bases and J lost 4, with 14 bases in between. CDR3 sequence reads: CASSFDGGGYGYTF. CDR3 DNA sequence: TGTGCCAGCAGCTTCGACGGGGGCGGCTATGGCTACACCTTC.

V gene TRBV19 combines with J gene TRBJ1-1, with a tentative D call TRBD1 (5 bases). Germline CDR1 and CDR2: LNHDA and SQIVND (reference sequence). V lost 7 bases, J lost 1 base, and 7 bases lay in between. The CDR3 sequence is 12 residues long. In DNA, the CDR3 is TGTGCCAGTACGCAGGGGAACACTGAAGCTTTCTTT. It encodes CASTQGNTEAFF.

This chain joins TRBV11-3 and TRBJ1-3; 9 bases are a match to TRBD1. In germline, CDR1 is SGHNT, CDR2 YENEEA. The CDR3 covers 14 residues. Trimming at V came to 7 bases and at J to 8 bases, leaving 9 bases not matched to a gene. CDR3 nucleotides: TGTGCCAGCAACCGACAGGGGGTTGGGGACACCATATATTTT. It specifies CASNRQGVGDTIYF.

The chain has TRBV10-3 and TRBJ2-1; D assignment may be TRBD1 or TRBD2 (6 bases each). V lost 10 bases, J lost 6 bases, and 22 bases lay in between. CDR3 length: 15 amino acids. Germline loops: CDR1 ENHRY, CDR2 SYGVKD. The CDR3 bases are TGTGCCAGCGGAGCCGGGGGCCTTCTCACCAATGAGCAGTTCTTC. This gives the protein CASGAGGLLTNEQFF.

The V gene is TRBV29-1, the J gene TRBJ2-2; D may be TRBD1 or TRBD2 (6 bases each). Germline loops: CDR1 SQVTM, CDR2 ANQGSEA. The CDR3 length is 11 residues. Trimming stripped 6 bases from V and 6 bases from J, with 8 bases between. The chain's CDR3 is CSVRGAGELFF. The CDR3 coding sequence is TGCAGCGTGAGGGGGGCCGGGGAGCTGTTTTTT.

CDR3 region: CASSARSGNTIYF. In nucleotides, the CDR3 is TGTGCCAGCAGCGCCCGGTCTGGAAACACCATATATTTT. The V call is TRBV28, the J call TRBJ1-3, with D uncertain. Trimming left V 6 bases short and J 1 base short, with 7 bases between. CDR3 length: 13 residues. Germline V gives CDR1 MDHEN, CDR2 SYDVKM.

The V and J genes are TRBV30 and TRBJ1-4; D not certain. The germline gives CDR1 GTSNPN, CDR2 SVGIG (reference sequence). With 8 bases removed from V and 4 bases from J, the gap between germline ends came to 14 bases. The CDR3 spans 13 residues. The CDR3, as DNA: TGTGCCGCCGCCCGGGTCCGTAATGAAAAACTGTTTTTT. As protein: CAAARVRNEKLFF. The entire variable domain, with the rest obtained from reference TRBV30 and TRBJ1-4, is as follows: SQTIHQWPATLVQPVGSPLSLECTVEGTSNPNLYWYRQAAGRGLQLLFYSVGIGQISSEVPQNLSASRPQDRQFILSSKKLLLSDSGFYLCAAARVRNEKLFFGSGTQLSVL.

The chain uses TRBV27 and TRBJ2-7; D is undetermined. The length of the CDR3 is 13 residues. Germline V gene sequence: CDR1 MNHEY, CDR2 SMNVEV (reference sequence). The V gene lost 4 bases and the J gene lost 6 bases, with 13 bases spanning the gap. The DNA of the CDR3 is TGTGCCAGCAGTTCGCCGACACTGGTCGAGCAGTACTTC. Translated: CASSSPTLVEQYF.

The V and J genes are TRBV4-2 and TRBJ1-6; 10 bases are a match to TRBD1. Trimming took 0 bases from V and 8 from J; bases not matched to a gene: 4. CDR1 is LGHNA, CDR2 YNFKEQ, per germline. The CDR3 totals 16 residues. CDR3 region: CASSQETGGADSPLHF. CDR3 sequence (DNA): TGTGCCAGCAGCCAAGAGACAGGGGGCGCCGATTCACCCCTCCACTTT.

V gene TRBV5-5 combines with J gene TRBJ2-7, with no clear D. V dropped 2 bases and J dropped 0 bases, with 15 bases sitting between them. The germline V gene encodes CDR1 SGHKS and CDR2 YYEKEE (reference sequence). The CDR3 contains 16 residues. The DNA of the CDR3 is TGTGCCAGCAGCTTAGAGAGAACCGCTAGCTCCTACGAGCAGTACTTC. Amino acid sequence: CASSLERTASSYEQYF.

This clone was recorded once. CDR3 residues: CASSPRQGAAKNIQYF. As DNA, the CDR3 is TGTGCCAGCAGTCCCCGACAGGGGGCAGCCAAAAACATTCAGTACTTC. This sequence joins TRBV27 and TRBJ2-4; 10 bases match TRBD1. V was clipped by 5 bases and J by 0 bases; unmatched bases: 4. Germline loops: CDR1 MNHEY, CDR2 SMNVEV (reference sequence). The CDR3 loop spans 16 amino acids.